Shown below are 5 T cell receptor beta chains from a single sample sequenced in a study of beta chain features in type 1 diabetes. Points from the study as a whole: Among patients with Type 1 diabetes, TCRB CDR3s were moderately but significantly shorter in every one of the four CD4+ subsets.

These receptors' antigens are unknown. Reverse transcribing all isolated RNA meant expressed TCRB transcripts were sequenced. Profiling relied on immunoSEQ multiplex PCR, and the TCRdb table lists in-frame clones only, not all of them. The sample holds hundreds of thousands of clones, about an eighth seen once. Sequenced material: naive CD4+ T cells from blood. The receptors derive from a man aged 18-30 years with type 1 diabetes.

The genes are TRBV28 and TRBJ2-1; 9 bases are a match to TRBD1. Germline values: CDR1 MDHEN, CDR2 SYDVKM. This CDR3 has 15 residues. V gave up 5 bases and J gave up 8 bases; unmatched junction bases: 10. The DNA of the CDR3 is TGTGCCAGCAGTCCCGGACAGGGGTCATGGGATGAGCAGTTCTTC. Protein sequence: CASSPGQGSWDEQFF.

The chain carries TRBV2 and TRBJ1-1; 9 bases are shared with TRBD1. The germline CDR1 and CDR2 sequences are SNHLY and FYNNEI. The CDR3 extends over 14 amino acids. Trimming removed 7 bases from V and 4 bases from J; junction bases left unmatched: 7. The CDR3 region has the DNA TGTGCCAGCATCCAACAGGGGGCAGGCACTGAAGCTTTCTTT. Translated: CASIQQGAGTEAFF.

This clone occurred a few times. The rearrangement uses TRBV30 and TRBJ1-1; D gene unclear. V was cut by 4 bases and J by 0 bases, with 12 bases left in between. Germline CDR1 is GTSNPN and CDR2 is SVGIG (reference sequence). This CDR3 has 14 amino acids. The CDR3 coding sequence is TGTGCCTGGATCCCGTGGACTTTGAACACTGAAGCTTTCTTT. Translating gives CAWIPWTLNTEAFF.

The chain couples TRBV5-1 to TRBJ1-6, with D perhaps matching TRBD1 (5 bases). The V end lost 4 bases, the J end lost 7 bases, and 18 bases lay between the germline ends. The CDR3 runs to 16 residues. In germline, CDR1 is SGHRS, CDR2 YFSETQ. CDR3 DNA sequence: TGCGCCAGCAGCCCGGATCTGGGGACCCAAAATTCACCCCTCCACTTT. The encoded protein is CASSPDLGTQNSPLHF.

This clone was detected a few times. The V and J genes are TRBV28 and TRBJ2-3; no firm D call. V lost 4 bases and J lost 6, with 11 bases in between. Germline loops: CDR1 MDHEN, CDR2 SYDVKM. The CDR3 totals 13 residues. CDR3 in amino acids: CASSSGQPDTQYF. The CDR3 region has the DNA TGTGCCAGCAGTTCGGGCCAGCCGGATACGCAGTATTTT. Full variable domain (rest looked up from reference TRBV28 and TRBJ2-3): DVKVTQSSRYLVKRTGEKVFLECVQDMDHENMFWYRQDPGLGLRLIYFSYDVKMKEKGDIPEGYSVSREKKERFSLILESASTNQTSMYLCASSSGQPDTQYFGPGTRLTVL.